This T cell receptor beta chain came from a study of patients and donors after allogeneic stem cell transplantation. Trimming cost V 5 bases and J 1 base; bases outside gene matches: 4. CDR1 is SGHVS, CDR2 FQNEAQ, per germline. This CDR3 is built from 14 residues. TCRdb re-derived calls from the RT-PCR reads in MiXCR, one entry per CDR3 protein. The repertoire has hundreds of thousands of distinct CDR3 sequences, around 16% of them found once; the top ten carry less than 9.5%. The rearrangement links TRBV7-8 to TRBJ2-5; 7 nucleotides line up with TRBD2. The sample consisted of blood, either unsorted or a sorted T cell fraction (not recorded which). The origin of this receptor is a human donor who was either an allogeneic HSCT recipient or a stem cell or donor lymphocyte infusion donor (not recorded which). It is not recorded whose cells these are; they may come from a transplant donor. DNA for the CDR3: TGTGCCAGCAGCCAGCGACTAGCCCAAGAGACCCAGTACTTC. It specifies CASSQRLAQETQYF.